This T cell receptor beta chain was observed in a study of T cells of healthy individuals. Each CDR3 protein gets one entry after TCRdb re-called the 5' RACE reads with MiXCR. Counted here are approximately 50,000 distinct CDR3 sequences, 14% to 15% occurring once; the ten biggest clones make up about 16%. This clonotype has only a few counts. Germline CDR1 reads SSHAT; CDR2 reads FNYEAQ (reference sequence). With 6 bases removed from V and 5 bases from J, the gap between germline ends came to 28 bases. The CDR3 consists of 18 residues. The sequence was collected from a human donor in good health. The chain combines TRBV7-7 with TRBJ2-5, with D possibly TRBD2 on 7 matching bases. The CDR3 is CASSDLWGGAGSSETQYF. CDR3 DNA: TGTGCCAGCAGTGACCTCTGGGGGGGGGCCGGGTCTTCGGAGACCCAGTACTTC.